This T cell receptor beta chain stems from a study of cytotoxic CD8 clonotypes in ibrutinib-treated CLL. Overall study findings and caveats: Exceeding age-matched healthy donors, baseline clonality also tracked the counts of circulating CD8+ T cells. Clonality was elevated at ibrutinib response and had returned toward baseline at progression.

Profiling relied on immunoSEQ multiplex PCR, and the TCRdb table lists in-frame clones only, not all of them. The sample lists some 85,000 clones; roughly 80% were seen once. This CDR3 comprises 13 residues. CDR1 is MNHEY and CDR2 is SMNVEV in the germline V gene (reference sequence). J was trimmed by 9 bases and V by 6 bases; bases with no gene match: 3. Comment on this clone: Its specificity is unknown.

Sequencing used PBMCs, obtained after 24 months of ibrutinib treatment. The rearrangement joins TRBV27 to TRBJ2-1; TRBD2 matches 12 bases. The receptor's source is a human donor with chronic lymphocytic leukemia. The CDR3 protein is CASRASGRGEQFF. The CDR3 DNA is TGTGCCAGCAGGGCTAGCGGGAGGGGTGAGCAGTTCTTC.